This TCR beta chain was recorded in a study of shared clonotypes between healthy human individuals. Measured with immunoSEQ multiplex PCR; TCRdb has only the in-frame clones, and not every one. Among 550,000 to 650,000 clones, about 96% were seen once, and the ten largest hold roughly 0.12%. Naive CD8 cells lacked CD45RO, underwent positive selection for CCR7 and left out terminally differentiated effector memory CD45RA+ cells. The receptor's source is a woman between 25 and 40 years old in good health. Specimen: naive CD8+ T cells sorted from blood.

DNA of the CDR3: TGTGCCAGCAGCTCCGGGACACCTCCCGAGCAGTACTTC. Protein sequence: CASSSGTPPEQYF. V and J are TRBV7-9 and TRBJ2-7, with D possibly matching TRBD1 (6 bases). This CDR3 contains 13 residues. The V gene lost 4 bases and the J gene lost 6 bases, with 13 bases spanning the gap. The germline CDR1 and CDR2 sequences are SEHNR and FQNEAQ (reference sequence).